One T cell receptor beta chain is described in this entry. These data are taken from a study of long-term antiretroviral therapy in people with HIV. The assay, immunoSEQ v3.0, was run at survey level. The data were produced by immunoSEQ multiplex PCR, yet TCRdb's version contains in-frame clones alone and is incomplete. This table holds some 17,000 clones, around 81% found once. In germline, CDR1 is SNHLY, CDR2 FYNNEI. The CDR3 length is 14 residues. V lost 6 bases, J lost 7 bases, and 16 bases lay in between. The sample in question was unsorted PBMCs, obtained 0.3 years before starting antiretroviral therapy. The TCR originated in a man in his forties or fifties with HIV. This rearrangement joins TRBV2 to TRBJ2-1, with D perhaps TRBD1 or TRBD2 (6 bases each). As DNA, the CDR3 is TGTGCCAGCAGCAAGGGGGGATTGGGAAATGAGCAGTTCTTC. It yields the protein CASSKGGLGNEQFF.